The clone carrying this T cell receptor (beta chain) has just a few counts. The assay was immunoSEQ multiplex PCR, and TCRdb's table has in-frame clones only and misses some. This table holds 100,000 or so clones, around 71% found once. The CDR3 consists of 16 residues. CDR1 is MNHNS and CDR2 is SASEGT in the germline V gene. V lost 2 bases to trimming and J lost 4 bases; unmatched junction nucleotides: 9. This entry is derived from a study of shared clonotypes between healthy human individuals. The genes are TRBV6-1 and TRBJ2-3, with 7 positions matching TRBD2. The clonotype comes from a woman under 40 in good health. The sequenced sample was memory CD8+ T cells sorted from blood. The subset: CD45RO+ cells pooled with CCR7-negative TemRA cells. CDR3 amino acids: CASSERGVAAPDTQYF. Written as DNA, the CDR3 is TGTGCCAGCAGTGAACGGGGGGTGGCAGCCCCAGATACGCAGTATTTT.